The next 12 T cell receptor beta chains were all read from a single sample in a study of blood T cells in healthy people across ages. The use of a sample-barcoded 5' primer and a J-beta primer mix characterized a second PCR of about 7 to 12 cycles. One entry per CDR3 protein results from TCRdb running MiXCR on the 5' RACE reads. The table records about 780,000 distinct CDR3 sequences, 35% to 60% of them present only once. The source material was blood. The receptors shown here come from an elderly man in good health.

V usage is TRBV20-1 and J usage is TRBJ2-7; D ambiguous. With the DNA end fitting TRBJ2-5 better, the J assignment may be wrong. Germline CDR1 is DFQATT and CDR2 is SNEGSKA (reference sequence). The CDR3 is 11 residues long. The CDR3 region is CSVTDGGTQYF. The CDR3, as DNA: TGCAGTGTTACGGACGGCGGGACCCAGTACTTC.

The rearrangement uses TRBV5-5 and TRBJ2-1; D remains unclear. Germline V gives CDR1 SGHKS, CDR2 YYEKEE (reference sequence). Deletions cut 4 bases from V and 8 bases from J, with 13 bases between. This CDR3 is built from 13 residues. Here the CDR3 DNA reads TGTGCCAGCAGCCCGCCGACTGGCGATGAGCAGTTCTTC. Protein sequence: CASSPPTGDEQFF.

This chain joins TRBV12-3 or TRBV12-4 and TRBJ1-1; D is ambiguous. The CDR3 is made up of 16 amino acids. V gave up 6 bases and J gave up 4 bases, with 21 bases separating them. The DNA for the CDR3 is TGTGCCAGCAGCTATCGGCGTCCTATTTTGGTCACTGAAGCTTTCTTT. Encoded protein: CASSYRRPILVTEAFF.

The chain carries TRBV29-1 and TRBJ2-7, with 8 bases identical to TRBD1. This CDR3 spans 13 amino acids. Per germline, CDR1 SQVTM and CDR2 ANQGSEA. Trimming at V came to 4 bases and at J to 2 bases, leaving 4 bases not matched to a gene. The CDR3 spells CSVGGQGTYEQYF. Written as DNA, the CDR3 is TGCAGCGTTGGTGGACAGGGAACCTACGAGCAGTACTTC.

V gene TRBV12-3 or TRBV12-4 combines with J gene TRBJ2-1; no reliable D call. This CDR3 contains 12 residues. V was trimmed by 6 bases and J by 4 bases, leaving 7 bases between them. The CDR3 DNA is TGTGCCAGCAGCCCACAGTACAATGAGCAGTTCTTC. Its protein product is CASSPQYNEQFF.

This clonotype turned up a few times. The chain links TRBV20-1 to TRBJ1-2; 9 bases are a match to TRBD1. Germline trimming cut 4 bases from V and 2 bases from J; bases unmatched to any gene: 5. This CDR3 spans 14 amino acids. Germline V gene sequence: CDR1 DFQATT, CDR2 SNEGSKA (reference sequence). The CDR3 protein is CSANSGTGNYGYTF. As DNA, the CDR3 is TGCAGTGCTAATTCCGGGACAGGGAACTATGGCTACACCTTC.

The chain links TRBV10-3 to TRBJ2-1; 9 bases match TRBD1. J was trimmed by 5 bases and V by 6 bases; bases with no gene match: 2. CDR1 ENHRY and CDR2 SYGVKD come from the germline V gene. CDR3 size: 13 residues. CDR3 DNA sequence: TGTGCCATCAGACAGGGGGCGGACAATGAGCAGTTCTTC. It is translated as CAIRQGADNEQFF.

This clonotype was picked up one time. V gene TRBV30 combines with J gene TRBJ1-1; unclear D gene. V shed 3 bases and J shed 0 bases, with 8 bases lying between them. Germline V CDR1 and CDR2: GTSNPN, SVGIG (reference sequence). This CDR3 has 13 amino acids. CDR3 DNA sequence: TGTGCCTGGAGCTCAAACCTGAACACTGAAGCTTTCTTT. This sequence encodes CAWSSNLNTEAFF. Filled out from reference TRBV30 and TRBJ1-1, the complete variable domain reads SQTIHQWPATLVQPVGSPLSLECTVEGTSNPNLYWYRQAAGRGLQLLFYSVGIGQISSEVPQNLSASRPQDRQFILSSKKLLLSDSGFYLCAWSSNLNTEAFFGQGTRLTVV.

In this sample, this clonotype turned up once. This sequence joins TRBV29-1 and TRBJ2-1, with D unclear. Near its end, the DNA agrees better with TRBJ2-7, so the J call may be wrong. This CDR3 is built from 11 residues. Germline V gives CDR1 SQVTM, CDR2 ANQGSEA. Written as DNA, the CDR3 is TGCAGCGCCGGACCCACCAATGAGCAGTACTTC. This gives the protein CSAGPTNEQYF.

There are a few counts of this clonotype. The chain has TRBV30 and TRBJ2-7; D is perhaps TRBD2 (5 bases). This CDR3 has 13 amino acids. The V end was cut by 1 base, the J end by 2 bases, with 9 bases between. Germline V CDR1 and CDR2: GTSNPN, SVGIG (reference sequence). CDR3 sequence: CAWSAGGTYEQYF. CDR3 coding DNA: TGTGCCTGGAGTGCTGGAGGTACCTACGAGCAGTACTTC.

This clonotype appeared a few times. This chain links TRBV20-1 with TRBJ1-2; no clear D gene. From germline, CDR1 is DFQATT and CDR2 SNEGSKA (reference sequence). V was pared by 0 bases and J by 2 bases, with 10 bases between. This CDR3 is built from 14 residues. CDR3 nucleotides: TGCAGTGCTAGAGATCATGGAGCCAACTATGGCTACACCTTC. It specifies CSARDHGANYGYTF.

The chain carries TRBV6-2 or TRBV6-3 and TRBJ2-1, with D hard to call. Germline V gene data show CDR1 as MNHEY and CDR2 as SVGEGT. V was pared by 8 bases and J by 7 bases, with 12 bases between. CDR3 size: 12 residues. The CDR3 nucleotides are TGTGCCAGCGCCGACGGGTGGAATGAGCAGTTCTTC. Its translation is CASADGWNEQFF.